This TCR beta chain was sequenced for a study of beta chain features in type 1 diabetes. Study-wide background: Regarding age, gender and cell yields, patients proved similar to healthy donors. Whole-study findings and limits: HLA effects on TCRB rearrangement stayed unresolved here. PCR might favor shorter templates, but any such skew would affect patients and controls equally.

V shed 6 bases and J shed 1 base, with 12 bases lying between them. The CDR3 totals 13 residues. Germline CDR1 and CDR2: SQVTM and ANQGSEA. In its sample, this clone was seen a few times. The antigen is unknown. The authors reverse transcribed all of the isolated RNA, so sequencing captured expressed TCRB transcripts. Produced via immunoSEQ multiplex PCR; TCRdb's table is partial and in-frame only. Here the sample spans more than 350,000 clones, about an eighth being singletons. CD4+ naive, central memory, regulatory and stem cell-like memory cells were sorted via CD45RO/CCR7/CD25/CD127/CD95/CD27. The chain combines TRBV29-1 with TRBJ1-1; no clear D gene. This TCR was recovered from a woman between 18 and 29 years old in good health. Material: naive CD4+ T cells from blood. CDR3 amino acids: CSVMGHQNTEAFF. The CDR3 region has the DNA TGCAGCGTCATGGGCCACCAGAACACTGAAGCTTTCTTT.